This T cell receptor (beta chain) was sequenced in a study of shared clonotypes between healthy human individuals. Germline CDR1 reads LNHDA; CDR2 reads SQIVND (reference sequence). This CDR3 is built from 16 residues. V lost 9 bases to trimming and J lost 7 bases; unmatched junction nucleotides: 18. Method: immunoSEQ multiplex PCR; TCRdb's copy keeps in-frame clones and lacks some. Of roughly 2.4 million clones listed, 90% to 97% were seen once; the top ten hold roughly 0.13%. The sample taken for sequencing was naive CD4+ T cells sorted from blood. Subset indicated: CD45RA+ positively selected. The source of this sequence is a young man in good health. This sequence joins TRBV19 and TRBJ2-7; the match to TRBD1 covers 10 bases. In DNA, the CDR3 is TGTGCCAGCCTTCACCCGGGACAGGGGTCGTTGGCGGAGCAGTACTTC. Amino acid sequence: CASLHPGQGSLAEQYF.